This T cell receptor (beta chain) was observed in a study of neurological immune-mediated disorders. Study findings and constraints: Across subjects, expanded clones had no CDR3 amino acid sequences in common, pointing to private repertoires in all groups.

This clonotype has ten or more counts. Its antigen is currently unknown. V was trimmed by 4 bases and J by 5 bases, leaving 20 bases between them. Germline values: CDR1 SGHTA, CDR2 FQGNSA. The length of the CDR3 is 16 residues. Healthy control participants comprised blood bank volunteers in Maryland, USA. The cDNA was generated by 5'RACE with 10-nucleotide random UMIs. Sequencing runs each generated in excess of 180 million TCR-beta sequences derived from 15-18 subjects. TCRdb recomputed calls from the 5' RACE reads with MiXCR, one row per CDR3 protein. The sample lists tens of thousands of distinct CDR3 sequences; around 14% were seen once.

The rearrangement joins TRBV7-2 to TRBJ1-2; D is unclear. The sequenced material came from PBMCs. The sequence derives from a man aged 65-85 years in good health. The CDR3 here is CASSSTGRPGGYGYTF. CDR3 DNA sequence: TGTGCCAGCAGCTCCACTGGACGGCCAGGAGGATATGGCTACACCTTC.